This T cell receptor (beta chain) was sequenced in a study of cytomegalovirus exposure and HLA in healthy donors. General study results and limits: Several top significant clusters appeared, in a later analysis, to be linked to common viral pathogens. TCR beta V- and J-gene trimming was later associated with a missense DCLRE1C variant.

Primers included in the PCR were 60 Vbeta and 13 Jbeta primers. Using immunoSEQ multiplex PCR, the repertoire was profiled, and TCRdb retains in-frame clones only, with some absent. The sample has roughly 200,000 clones; 70% to 75% are singletons. Comment on this clone: Its antigen is undetermined.

The CDR3 sequence is 18 residues long. V was pared by 0 bases and J by 4 bases, with 8 bases of the junction left unmatched. Germline-derived CDR1 and CDR2 are SGHTA and FQGNSA. The sample comprised PBMCs. This chain connects TRBV7-2 to TRBJ2-3; 12 nucleotides line up with TRBD2. The source of this sequence is a male donor in good health and CMV-seronegative. In DNA form, the CDR3 reads TGTGCCAGCAGCTTAGCGAGGGCTAGCGGGAGGGGGCCAGATACGCAGTATTTT. It translates to CASSLARASGRGPDTQYF. Full variable domain (rest looked up from reference TRBV7-2 and TRBJ2-3): GAGVSQSPSNKVTEKGKDVELRCDPISGHTALYWYRQSLGQGLEFLIYFQGNSAPDKSGLPSDRFSAERTGGSVSTLTIQRTQQEDSAVYLCASSLARASGRGPDTQYFGPGTRLTVL.